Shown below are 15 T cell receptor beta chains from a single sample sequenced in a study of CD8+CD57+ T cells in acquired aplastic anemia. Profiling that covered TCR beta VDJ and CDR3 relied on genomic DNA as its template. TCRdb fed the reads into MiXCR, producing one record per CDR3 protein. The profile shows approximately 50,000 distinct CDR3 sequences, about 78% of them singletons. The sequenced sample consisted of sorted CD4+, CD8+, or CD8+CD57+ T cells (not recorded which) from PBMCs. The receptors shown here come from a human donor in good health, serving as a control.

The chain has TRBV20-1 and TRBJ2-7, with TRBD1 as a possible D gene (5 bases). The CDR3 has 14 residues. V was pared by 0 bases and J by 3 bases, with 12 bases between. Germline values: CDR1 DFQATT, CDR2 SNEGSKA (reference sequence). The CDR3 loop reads CSARDVQGDYEQYF. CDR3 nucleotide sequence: TGCAGTGCTAGAGATGTCCAGGGCGACTACGAGCAGTACTTC.

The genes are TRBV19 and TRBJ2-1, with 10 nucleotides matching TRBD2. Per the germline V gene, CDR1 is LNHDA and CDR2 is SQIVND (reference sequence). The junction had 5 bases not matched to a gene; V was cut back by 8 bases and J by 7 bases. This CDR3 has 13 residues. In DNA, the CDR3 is TGTGCCAGTCAGCGGGGGGGCCTGAATGAGCAGTTCTTC. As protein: CASQRGGLNEQFF. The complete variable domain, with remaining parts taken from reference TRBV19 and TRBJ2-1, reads DGGITQSPKYLFRKEGQNVTLSCEQNLNHDAMYWYRQDPGQGLRLIYYSQIVNDFQKGDIAEGYSVSREKKESFPLTVTSAQKNPTAFYLCASQRGGLNEQFFGPGTRLTVL.

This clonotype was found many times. In DNA, the CDR3 is TGTGCCAGCAAATCCAGGGAGCCTGGGGCCAACGTCCTGACTTTC. It yields the protein CASKSREPGANVLTF. The gene calls are TRBV11-2 and TRBJ2-6, with D perhaps being TRBD1 or TRBD2 (5 bases each). This CDR3 has 15 residues. The V and J ends lost 7 bases and 2 bases respectively, with 12 bases between them. Germline V lookup: CDR1 SGHAT, CDR2 FQNNGV.

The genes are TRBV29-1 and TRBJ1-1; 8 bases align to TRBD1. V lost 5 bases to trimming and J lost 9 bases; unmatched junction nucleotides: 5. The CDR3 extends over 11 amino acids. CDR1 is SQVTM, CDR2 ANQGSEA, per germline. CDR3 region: CSVRQGAKAFF. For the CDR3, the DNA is TGCAGCGTTCGGCAGGGGGCGAAAGCTTTCTTT.

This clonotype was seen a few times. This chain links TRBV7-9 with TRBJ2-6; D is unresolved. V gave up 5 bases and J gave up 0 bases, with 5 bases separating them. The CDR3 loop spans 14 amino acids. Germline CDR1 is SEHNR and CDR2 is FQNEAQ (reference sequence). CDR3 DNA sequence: TGTGCCAGCAGCCTAAACTCTGGGGCCAACGTCCTGACTTTC. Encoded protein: CASSLNSGANVLTF.

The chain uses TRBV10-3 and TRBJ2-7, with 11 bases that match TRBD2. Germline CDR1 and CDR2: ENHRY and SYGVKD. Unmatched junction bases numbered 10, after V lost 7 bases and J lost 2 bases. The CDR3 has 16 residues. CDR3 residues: CAIKSSLAGGTYEQYF. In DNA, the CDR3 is TGTGCCATCAAATCCTCCCTAGCGGGGGGCACCTACGAGCAGTACTTC.

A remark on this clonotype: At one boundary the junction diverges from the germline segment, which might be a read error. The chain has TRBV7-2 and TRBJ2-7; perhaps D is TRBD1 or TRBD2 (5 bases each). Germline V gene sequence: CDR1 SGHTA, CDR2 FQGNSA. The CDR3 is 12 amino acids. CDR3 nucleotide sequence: TGTGCCAGCAGTTTAGAGGGGACCGAGCAGTACTTC. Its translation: CASSLEGTEQYF.

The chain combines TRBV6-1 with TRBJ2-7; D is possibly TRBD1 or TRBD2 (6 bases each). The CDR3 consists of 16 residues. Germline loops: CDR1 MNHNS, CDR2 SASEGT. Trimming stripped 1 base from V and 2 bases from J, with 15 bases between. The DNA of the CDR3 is TGTGCCAGCAGTGAAGGGGCAGGGGACTCCCCCTACGAGCAGTACTTC. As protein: CASSEGAGDSPYEQYF.

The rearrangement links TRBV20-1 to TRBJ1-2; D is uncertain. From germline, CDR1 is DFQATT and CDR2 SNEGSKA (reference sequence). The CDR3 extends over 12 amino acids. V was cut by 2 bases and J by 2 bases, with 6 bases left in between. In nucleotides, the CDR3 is TGCAGTGCTAGAACCGAGAACTATGGCTACACCTTC. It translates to CSARTENYGYTF.

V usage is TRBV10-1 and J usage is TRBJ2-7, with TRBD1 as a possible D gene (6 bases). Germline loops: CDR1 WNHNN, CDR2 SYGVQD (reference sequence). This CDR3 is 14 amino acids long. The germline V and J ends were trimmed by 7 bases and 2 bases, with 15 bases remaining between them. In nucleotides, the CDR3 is TGCGCCAGCATGACGGACAGCCCGACCTACGAGCAGTACTTC. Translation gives CASMTDSPTYEQYF.

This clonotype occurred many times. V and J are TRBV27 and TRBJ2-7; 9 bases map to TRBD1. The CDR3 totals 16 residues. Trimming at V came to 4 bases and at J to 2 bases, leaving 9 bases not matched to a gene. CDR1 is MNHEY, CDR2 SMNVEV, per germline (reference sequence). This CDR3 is CASSSAQGALPYEQYF. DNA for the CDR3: TGTGCCAGCAGTTCCGCACAGGGGGCGCTCCCCTACGAGCAGTACTTC.

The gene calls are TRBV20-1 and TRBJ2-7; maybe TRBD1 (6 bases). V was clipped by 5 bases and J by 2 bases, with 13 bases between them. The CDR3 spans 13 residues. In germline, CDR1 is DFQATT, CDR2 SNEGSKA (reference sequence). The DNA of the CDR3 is TGCAGTGCTGAGACAGGCCAACCCTACGAGCAGTACTTC. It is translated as CSAETGQPYEQYF.

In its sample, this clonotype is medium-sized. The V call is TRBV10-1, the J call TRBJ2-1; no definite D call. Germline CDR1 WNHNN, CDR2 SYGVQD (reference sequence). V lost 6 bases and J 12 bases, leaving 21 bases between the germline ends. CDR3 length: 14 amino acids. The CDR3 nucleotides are TGCGCCAGCAGCTCGGACGGTCCTACAATGGGGCAGTTCTTC. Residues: CASSSDGPTMGQFF.

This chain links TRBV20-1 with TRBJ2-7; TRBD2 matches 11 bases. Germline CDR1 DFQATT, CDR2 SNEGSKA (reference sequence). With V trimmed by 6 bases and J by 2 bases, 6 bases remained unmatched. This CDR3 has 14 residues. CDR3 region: CSATGTSGPYEQYF. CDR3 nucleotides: TGCAGTGCAACCGGGACTAGCGGCCCCTACGAGCAGTACTTC.

The CDR3 here is CASSGQGKQPQHF. The CDR3 DNA follows: TGTGCCAGCAGCGGACAGGGGAAACAGCCCCAGCATTTT. The chain carries TRBV25-1 and TRBJ1-5; 9 nucleotides align to TRBD1. Germline CDR1 and CDR2: MGHDK and SYGVNS. Trimming cost V 6 bases and J 7 bases; bases outside gene matches: 4. The CDR3 contains 13 residues.